This T cell receptor beta chain was observed in a study of neoadjuvant anti-PD-1 for oral cavity cancer. Produced via immunoSEQ multiplex PCR; TCRdb's table is partial and in-frame only. This table has 15,000 to 20,000 clones, roughly 70% appearing once. This receptor was identified in a person aged 40 to 85 with oral cavity squamous cell carcinoma. The sequenced sample was PBMCs, obtained before nivolumab (anti-PD-1) treatment.

As DNA, the CDR3 is TGTGCTACGGGAAAAGAGACCCAGTACTTC. Translating it yields CATGKETQYF. This sequence joins TRBV7-7 and TRBJ2-5, with a weak D call TRBD2 (5 bases). Germline values: CDR1 SSHAT, CDR2 FNYEAQ (reference sequence). The CDR3 runs 10 residues.